The source of this TCR beta chain is a study of CD8 T cells in Susac syndrome. Overall study results and limits: The authors acknowledged that the study's TCR sequencing and HLA analysis involved relatively few individuals.

Worth noting for this clonotype: The antigen is undetermined.

TCR beta sequencing covered blood CD8+ and CD4+ T cells. CD8+ and CD4+ T cells were negatively isolated; TEMRA cells were FACS-enriched. From germline, CDR1 is SQVTM and CDR2 ANQGSEA. V shed 7 bases, J shed 3 bases, and the junction held 4 bases outside the gene matches. The CDR3 is made up of 14 amino acids. The RNA, roughly 0.45 to 1 ug, was put through reverse transcription using random hexamers. It was immunoSEQ multiplex PCR that amplified TCR beta CDR3 across 54 Vbeta and 13 Jbeta. A single record per CDR3 protein comes from TCRdb applying MiXCR to the immunoSEQ multiplex PCR reads. The sample includes roughly 150,000 distinct CDR3 sequences, roughly 95% seen only once; the top ten take about 0.095%.

This chain connects TRBV29-1 to TRBJ1-6, with TRBD1 identical over 9 bases. This sequence was found in a human donor with multiple sclerosis. Sequencing was done on a sample of CD4+ T cells from PBMCs. The CDR3 spells CSARTGDYNSPLHF. The CDR3 region has the DNA TGCAGCGCCAGGACAGGGGACTATAATTCACCCCTCCACTTT.